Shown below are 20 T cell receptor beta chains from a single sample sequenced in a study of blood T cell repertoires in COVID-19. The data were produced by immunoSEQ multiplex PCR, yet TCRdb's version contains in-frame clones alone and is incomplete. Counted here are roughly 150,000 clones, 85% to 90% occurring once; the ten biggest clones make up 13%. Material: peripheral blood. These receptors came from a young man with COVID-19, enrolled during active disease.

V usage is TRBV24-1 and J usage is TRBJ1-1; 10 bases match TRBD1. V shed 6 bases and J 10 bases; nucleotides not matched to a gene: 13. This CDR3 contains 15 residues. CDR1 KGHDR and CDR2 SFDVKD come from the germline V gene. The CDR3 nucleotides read TGTGCCACCAGTACCAACTGGGGGACAGGGGCAGGAGCTTTCTTT. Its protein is CATSTNWGTGAGAFF.

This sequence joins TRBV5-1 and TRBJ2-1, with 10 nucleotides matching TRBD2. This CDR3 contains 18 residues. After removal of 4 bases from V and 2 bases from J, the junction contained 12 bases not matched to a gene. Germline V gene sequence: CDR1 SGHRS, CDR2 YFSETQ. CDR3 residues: CASSRRFGGTSAYNEQFF. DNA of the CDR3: TGCGCCAGCAGCCGGAGGTTTGGTGGGACTAGCGCCTACAATGAGCAGTTCTTC. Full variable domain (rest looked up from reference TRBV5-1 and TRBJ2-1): KAGVTQTPRYLIKTRGQQVTLSCSPISGHRSVSWYQQTPGQGLQFLFEYFSETQRNKGNFPGRFSGRQFSNSRSEMNVSTLELGDSALYLCASSRRFGGTSAYNEQFFGPGTRLTVL.

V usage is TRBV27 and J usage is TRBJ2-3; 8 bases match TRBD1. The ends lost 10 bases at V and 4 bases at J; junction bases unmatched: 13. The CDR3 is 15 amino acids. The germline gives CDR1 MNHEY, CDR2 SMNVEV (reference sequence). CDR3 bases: TGTGCCACCCTGGGTCGACAGGGGTGGGCAGATACGCAGTATTTT. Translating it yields CATLGRQGWADTQYF.

CDR3 sequence (DNA): TGCGCCAGCAGCTTGGGAACGGAGCGTAATGAAAAACTGTTTTTT. Residues: CASSLGTERNEKLFF. This chain connects TRBV5-1 to TRBJ1-4; D is unclear. CDR3 size: 15 residues. V lost 0 bases and J lost 4, with 10 bases in between. Looked up from germline, CDR1 is SGHRS and CDR2 is YFSETQ.

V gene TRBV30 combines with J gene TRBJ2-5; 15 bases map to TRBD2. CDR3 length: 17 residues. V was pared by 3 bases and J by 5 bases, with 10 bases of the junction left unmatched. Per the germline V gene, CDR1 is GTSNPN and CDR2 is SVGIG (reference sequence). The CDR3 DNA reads TGTGCCTGGAGCGAGGGACTAGCGGGAGGAGGTGGCGAGACCCAGTACTTC. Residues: CAWSEGLAGGGGETQYF.

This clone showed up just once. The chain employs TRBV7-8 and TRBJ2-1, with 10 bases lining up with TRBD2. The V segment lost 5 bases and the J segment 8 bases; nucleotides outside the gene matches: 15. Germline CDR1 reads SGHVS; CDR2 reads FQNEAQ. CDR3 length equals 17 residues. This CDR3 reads CASSLPGGVAGGHEQFF. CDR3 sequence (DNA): TGTGCCAGCAGCCTTCCGGGGGGCGTAGCGGGAGGTCATGAGCAGTTCTTC. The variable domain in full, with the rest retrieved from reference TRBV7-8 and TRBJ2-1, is GAGVSQSPRYKVAKRGQDVALRCDPISGHVSLFWYQQALGQGPEFLTYFQNEAQLDKSGLPSDRFFAERPEGSVSTLKIQRTQQEDSAVYLCASSLPGGVAGGHEQFFGPGTRLTVL.

The CDR3 region is CASSPDRGSYEQYF. CDR3 bases: TGTGCCAGCAGCCCGGACAGGGGGTCCTACGAGCAGTACTTC. The gene calls are TRBV7-2 and TRBJ2-7; 10 bases line up with TRBD1. V was clipped by 5 bases and J by 1 base; unmatched bases: 2. Per the germline V gene, CDR1 is SGHTA and CDR2 is FQGNSA. The CDR3 extends over 14 amino acids.

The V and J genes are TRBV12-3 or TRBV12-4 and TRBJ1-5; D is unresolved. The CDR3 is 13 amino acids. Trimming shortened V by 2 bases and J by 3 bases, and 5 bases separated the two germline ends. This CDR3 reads CASSLTDNQPQHF. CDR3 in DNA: TGTGCCAGCAGTTTAACAGACAATCAGCCCCAGCATTTT.

In nucleotides, the CDR3 is TGCGCCAGCTTTCTAACAGGGGGCACCGGGGAGCTGTTTTTT. As protein: CASFLTGGTGELFF. This rearrangement joins TRBV5-1 to TRBJ2-2; 8 nucleotides line up with TRBD1. The CDR3 totals 14 residues. Germline loops: CDR1 SGHRS, CDR2 YFSETQ. V lost 7 bases to trimming and J lost 4 bases; unmatched junction nucleotides: 6.

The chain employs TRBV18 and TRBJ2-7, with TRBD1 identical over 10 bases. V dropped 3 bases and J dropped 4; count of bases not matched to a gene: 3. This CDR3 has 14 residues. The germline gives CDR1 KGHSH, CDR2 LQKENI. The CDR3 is CASSPGGQGYEQYF. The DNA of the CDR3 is TGTGCCAGCTCACCGGGGGGACAGGGGTACGAGCAGTACTTC. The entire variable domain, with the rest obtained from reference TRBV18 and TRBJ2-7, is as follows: NAGVMQNPRHLVRRRGQEARLRCSPMKGHSHVYWYRQLPEEGLKFMVYLQKENIIDESGMPKERFSAEFPKEGPSILRIQQVVRGDSAAYFCASSPGGQGYEQYFGPGTRLTVT.

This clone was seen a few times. DNA of the CDR3: TGTGCCAGTAGTATCGCGACAGGCACAGATACGCAGTATTTT. Protein product: CASSIATGTDTQYF. The genes are TRBV19 and TRBJ2-3, with D perhaps TRBD1 (5 bases). Germline V lookup: CDR1 LNHDA, CDR2 SQIVND (reference sequence). This CDR3 contains 14 residues. V gave up 3 bases and J gave up 1 base, with 8 bases separating them.

CDR3 protein: CASSFLRRDLIYEQYF. The CDR3 coding sequence is TGCGCCAGCAGCTTCCTGCGCCGGGACTTGATATACGAGCAGTACTTC. The rearrangement links TRBV5-1 to TRBJ2-7; perhaps TRBD2 as D (6 bases). Germline loops: CDR1 SGHRS, CDR2 YFSETQ. Trimming removed 2 bases from V and 4 bases from J, with 19 bases in between. The CDR3 has 16 amino acids.

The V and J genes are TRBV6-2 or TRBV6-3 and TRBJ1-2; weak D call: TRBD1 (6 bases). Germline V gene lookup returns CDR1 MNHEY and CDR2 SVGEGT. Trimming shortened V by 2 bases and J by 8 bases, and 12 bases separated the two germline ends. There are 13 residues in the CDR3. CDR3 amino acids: CASSYDRSEGYTF. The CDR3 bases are TGTGCCAGCAGTTACGACAGGTCGGAGGGCTACACCTTC.

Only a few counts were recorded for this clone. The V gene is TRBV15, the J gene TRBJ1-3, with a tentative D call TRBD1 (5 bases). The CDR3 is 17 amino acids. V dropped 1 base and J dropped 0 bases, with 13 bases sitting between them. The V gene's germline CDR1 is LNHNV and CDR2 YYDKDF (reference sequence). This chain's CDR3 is CATSRGTSPSSGNTIYF. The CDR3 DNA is TGTGCCACCAGCAGAGGGACATCCCCTTCCTCTGGAAACACCATATATTTT. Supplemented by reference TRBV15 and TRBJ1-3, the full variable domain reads DAMVIQNPRYQVTQFGKPVTLSCSQTLNHNVMYWYQQKSSQAPKLLFHYYDKDFNNEADTPDNFQSRRPNTSFCFLDIRSPGLGDTAMYLCATSRGTSPSSGNTIYFGEGSWLTVV.

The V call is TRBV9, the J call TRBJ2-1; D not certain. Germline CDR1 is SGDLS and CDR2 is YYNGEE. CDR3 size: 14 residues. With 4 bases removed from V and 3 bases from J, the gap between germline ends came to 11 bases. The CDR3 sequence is CASSPRQVYNEQFF. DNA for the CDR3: TGTGCCAGCAGCCCCCGACAAGTCTACAATGAGCAGTTCTTC.

For the CDR3, the DNA is TGTGCCAGCAGTCTCATGGGACAGGCTGAGACTGAAGCTTTCTTT. Translating it yields CASSLMGQAETEAFF. The genes are TRBV28 and TRBJ1-1; 8 bases align to TRBD1. This CDR3 contains 15 residues. Looked up from germline, CDR1 is MDHEN and CDR2 is SYDVKM. V was pared by 5 bases and J by 5 bases, with 10 bases of the junction left unmatched.

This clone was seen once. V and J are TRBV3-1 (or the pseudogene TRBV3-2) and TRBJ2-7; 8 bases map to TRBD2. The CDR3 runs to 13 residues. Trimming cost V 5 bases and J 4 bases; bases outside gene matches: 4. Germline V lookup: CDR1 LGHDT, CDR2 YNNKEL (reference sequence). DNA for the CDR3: TGTGCCAGCAGCTCCCGGGGGGGGTACGAGCAGTACTTC. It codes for CASSSRGGYEQYF.

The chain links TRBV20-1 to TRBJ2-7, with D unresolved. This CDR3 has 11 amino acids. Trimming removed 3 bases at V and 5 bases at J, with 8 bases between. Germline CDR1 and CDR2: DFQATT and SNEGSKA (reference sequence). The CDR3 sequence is CSASRVNEQYF. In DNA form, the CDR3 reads TGCAGTGCTAGCCGCGTTAACGAGCAGTACTTC.

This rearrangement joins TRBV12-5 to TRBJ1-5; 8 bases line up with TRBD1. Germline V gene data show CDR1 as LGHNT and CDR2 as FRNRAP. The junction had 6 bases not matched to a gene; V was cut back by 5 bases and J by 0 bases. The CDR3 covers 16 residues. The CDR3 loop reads CASGPLTGDSNQPQHF. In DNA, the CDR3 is TGTGCTAGTGGTCCCCTGACAGGGGATAGCAATCAGCCCCAGCATTTT.

CDR3 coding DNA: TGTGCCAGCAGCCGAGTTGAGAGGGTAAGGGAGCAGTACTTC. Its protein product is CASSRVERVREQYF. This chain links TRBV28 with TRBJ2-7; a weak D match, TRBD2 (5 bases). V lost 6 bases to trimming and J lost 7 bases, with 19 bases between them. The CDR3 consists of 14 residues. CDR1 is MDHEN, CDR2 SYDVKM, per germline.